This TCR beta chain was documented in a study of blood T cells in healthy people across ages. Findings of the study overall: Unsorted PBMC input precluded a conclusive naive versus antigen-experienced comparison.

Primed by a sample-barcoded 5' primer and a J-beta primer mix, a second PCR proceeded for about 6 to 12 cycles. MiXCR was run by TCRdb on the 5' RACE reads, yielding one entry per CDR3 protein. The sample lists around 1,700,000 distinct CDR3 sequences, about 30% occurring once. The V end lost 2 bases, the J end lost 4 bases, and 12 bases lay between the germline ends. Germline CDR1 MNHNY, CDR2 SVGAGI (reference sequence). This CDR3 has 14 amino acids. This clonotype has more than one count but fewer than ten. Its antigen remains unknown. This receptor was obtained from a woman in her twenties or thirties in good health. The sequencing input was blood. The V call is TRBV6-6, the J call TRBJ2-7; D is possibly TRBD1 (5 bases). The CDR3 protein is CASSYMGRRYEQYF. The CDR3 DNA follows: TGTGCCAGCAGTTACATGGGGCGGCGTTACGAGCAGTACTTC.